Shown below are 24 T cell receptor beta chains from a single sample sequenced in a study of T cell repertoires in cytomegalovirus infection. Their antigens remain unidentified. One entry per CDR3 protein results from TCRdb running MiXCR on the reads. This sample yields approximately 150,000 distinct CDR3 sequences, of which about a fifth are seen a single time; roughly 27% belongs to the top ten. The source material was CD8+ T cells from cultured PBMCs, sampled from culture after CMV antigen stimulation. Receptor source: a human donor in good health (CMV status not recorded). Some clones in this sample may be carry-over from other donors' samples.

This clonotype was found a few times. The chain has TRBV7-2 and TRBJ2-7; D may be TRBD2 (6 bases). The length of the CDR3 is 14 residues. Germline values: CDR1 SGHTA, CDR2 FQGNSA. V lost 2 bases and J 10 bases, leaving 18 bases between the germline ends. In DNA form, the CDR3 reads TGTGCCAGCAGCTTAAGTCTGAAGTGGGGGGAACAGTACTTC. Protein sequence: CASSLSLKWGEQYF.

Only a few counts were recorded for this clonotype. The V call is TRBV7-6, the J call TRBJ1-6, with TRBD1 matching over 9 bases. CDR3 length equals 17 residues. Losses at the gene ends were 3 bases for V and 7 bases for J; bases not matched to a gene: 10. The V gene's germline CDR1 is SGHVS and CDR2 FNYEAQ. CDR3 DNA: TGTGCCAGCAGCTTGTTACTGGTCGGGACAGGGAATTCACCCCTCCACTTT. It encodes CASSLLLVGTGNSPLHF.

This clonotype was counted only a few times. The J gene is TRBJ2-7, the V gene TRBV6-2 or TRBV6-3; a weak D match, TRBD1 (5 bases). The germline CDR1 and CDR2 sequences are MNHEY and SVGEGT. V lost 7 bases, J lost 4 bases, and 8 bases lay in between. The CDR3 is made up of 11 amino acids. In DNA, the CDR3 is TGTGCCAGCACTCAGGGTTACGAGCAGTACTTC. Encoded protein: CASTQGYEQYF.

This clonotype was seen many times. This chain connects TRBV4-3 to TRBJ1-2, with D possibly matching TRBD1 (6 bases). The CDR3 contains 16 residues. The ends were cut back, 0 bases at V and 4 bases at J, with 15 bases in the middle. Germline lookup yields CDR1 LGHNA and CDR2 YSLEER. The CDR3 sequence is CASSQDTGTRGYGYTF. The CDR3 nucleotides are TGCGCCAGCAGCCAAGATACAGGGACGAGGGGCTATGGCTACACCTTC.

The V call is TRBV7-2, the J call TRBJ1-2, with 8 bases aligning to TRBD1. V shed 4 bases, J shed 2 bases, and the junction held 6 bases outside the gene matches. The CDR3 is made up of 15 amino acids. Germline V gene lookup returns CDR1 SGHTA and CDR2 FQGNSA. CDR3 DNA: TGTGCCAGCAGCTCGAAGGACAGGGCAAACTATGGCTACACCTTC. It encodes CASSSKDRANYGYTF.

This clonotype was seen a handful of times. The chain is built from TRBV5-4 and TRBJ1-3, with 10 bases that match TRBD1. This CDR3 is built from 16 residues. CDR1 and CDR2 from the germline V gene are SGHNT and YYREEE (reference sequence). V lost 4 bases and J lost 4; bases outside the gene matches: 8. The DNA for the CDR3 is TGTGCCAGCAGCCCGGGACAGGGGTTCTCCGGAAACACCATATATTTT. This sequence encodes CASSPGQGFSGNTIYF.

The V call is TRBV11-2, the J call TRBJ2-7; D is ambiguous. The CDR3 spans 16 residues. Germline V gives CDR1 SGHAT, CDR2 FQNNGV. V lost 5 bases and J 4 bases, leaving 21 bases between the germline ends. The CDR3 sequence is CASSQFGRFMIYEQYF. For the CDR3, the DNA is TGTGCCAGCAGCCAGTTTGGCAGGTTCATGATATACGAGCAGTACTTC.

This clonotype was observed a few times. The V and J genes are TRBV7-8 and TRBJ2-7, with a weak D call TRBD1 (6 bases). V was clipped by 7 bases and J by 5 bases, with 15 bases between them. The CDR3 sequence is 13 residues long. CDR1 is SGHVS and CDR2 is FQNEAQ in the germline V gene. CDR3 coding DNA: TGTGCCAGCACCCTGGGGACAATCCACGAGCAGTACTTC. Amino acid sequence: CASTLGTIHEQYF.

A single count supports this clonotype. The rearrangement links TRBV7-9 to TRBJ1-1; 11 nucleotides agree with TRBD1. The J segment lost 1 base and the V segment lost 5 bases, leaving 12 bases of the junction unmatched. This CDR3 has 18 amino acids. Germline lookup yields CDR1 SEHNR and CDR2 FQNEAQ (reference sequence). DNA for the CDR3: TGTGCCAGCAGCCATTGGACAGGGGGCCTGGATCAGAACACTGAAGCTTTCTTT. Protein: CASSHWTGGLDQNTEAFF.

This clonotype has more than one count but fewer than ten. The rearrangement links TRBV7-9 to TRBJ2-1; either TRBD1 or TRBD2 may supply D (5 bases each). Trimming shortened V by 5 bases and J by 16 bases, and 21 bases separated the two germline ends. The CDR3 has 13 residues. Germline loops: CDR1 SEHNR, CDR2 FQNEAQ (reference sequence). The CDR3 coding sequence is TGTGCCAGCAGCGTGAATCCCCGGGACCCGGGATTCTTC. Protein sequence: CASSVNPRDPGFF.

CDR3 nucleotides: TGTGCCAGCAGCGCCCAGCGACGGGGGGGCCCCCCAGATACGCAGTATTTT. As protein: CASSAQRRGGPPDTQYF. The chain is built from TRBV7-8 and TRBJ2-3; 8 nucleotides line up with TRBD2. V dropped 5 bases and J dropped 4; count of bases not matched to a gene: 14. Per germline, CDR1 SGHVS and CDR2 FQNEAQ. The CDR3 contains 17 residues.

This clonotype was seen a handful of times. The chain joins TRBV7-2 to TRBJ1-5, with D unresolved. This CDR3 comprises 14 residues. V dropped 3 bases and J dropped 3 bases, with 9 bases sitting between them. Germline V lookup: CDR1 SGHTA, CDR2 FQGNSA. For the CDR3, the DNA is TGTGCCAGCAGCTTCCGGGTCCACAATCAGCCCCAGCATTTT. It codes for CASSFRVHNQPQHF.

The chain has TRBV7-9 and TRBJ1-5; possibly TRBD1 for D (5 bases). Looked up from germline, CDR1 is SEHNR and CDR2 is FQNEAQ (reference sequence). The CDR3 is made up of 14 amino acids. The germline V and J ends were trimmed by 5 bases and 5 bases, with 13 bases remaining between them. The CDR3: CASSPRVADQPQHF. CDR3 nucleotides: TGTGCCAGCAGCCCCAGGGTTGCGGATCAGCCCCAGCATTTT.

This clonotype was found a few times. The V call is TRBV10-3, the J call TRBJ2-7, with D hard to call. From germline, CDR1 is ENHRY and CDR2 SYGVKD. The V and J ends lost 2 bases and 0 bases respectively, with 8 bases between them. The CDR3 is made up of 14 amino acids. The CDR3 nucleotides read TGTGCCATCAGTGAGGACTCTATCTCCTACGAGCAGTACTTC. Its translation: CAISEDSISYEQYF.

The chain uses TRBV7-2 and TRBJ1-4, with a possible D match to TRBD1 (5 bases). V was trimmed by 5 bases and J by 0 bases, leaving 10 bases between them. In germline, CDR1 is SGHTA, CDR2 FQGNSA. CDR3 length: 15 residues. CDR3 coding DNA: TGTGCCAGCAGCCCCCCGGGGGCAACTAATGAAAAACTGTTTTTT. This gives the protein CASSPPGATNEKLFF. Variable domain in full (rest from reference TRBV7-2 and TRBJ1-4): GAGVSQSPSNKVTEKGKDVELRCDPISGHTALYWYRQSLGQGLEFLIYFQGNSAPDKSGLPSDRFSAERTGGSVSTLTIQRTQQEDSAVYLCASSPPGATNEKLFFGSGTQLSVL.

This clonotype was found a few times. The chain combines TRBV7-3 with TRBJ2-3; D not certain. Germline lookup yields CDR1 SGHTA and CDR2 FQGTGA. Trimming stripped 1 base from V and 2 bases from J, with 10 bases between. The CDR3 spans 15 residues. The CDR3 loop is CASSLNSGPTDTQYF. DNA of the CDR3: TGTGCCAGCAGCTTAAACTCAGGACCCACAGATACGCAGTATTTT.

This clonotype was seen a few times. J is TRBJ2-7 and V is TRBV7-2; TRBD1 agrees at 7 bases. Germline V gives CDR1 SGHTA, CDR2 FQGNSA. The CDR3 is 13 residues long. Trimming at V came to 4 bases and at J to 7 bases, leaving 7 bases not matched to a gene. The CDR3 coding sequence is TGTGCCAGCAGCTATGGGACAGCCTTTGAGCAGTACTTC. It specifies CASSYGTAFEQYF.

This clonotype was counted between two and nine times. J is TRBJ1-2 and V is TRBV4-1; D unresolved. The CDR3 has 11 amino acids. Germline values: CDR1 MGHRA, CDR2 YSYEKL. Trimming took 3 bases from V and 6 from J, leaving 5 bases between them. The CDR3 protein is CASSHGDGYTF. CDR3 sequence (DNA): TGCGCCAGCAGCCACGGGGATGGCTACACCTTC.

The chain employs TRBV7-9 and TRBJ1-1; no firm D call. CDR1 is SEHNR, CDR2 FQNEAQ, per germline (reference sequence). This CDR3 is built from 12 residues. Trimming removed 1 base at V and 4 bases at J, with 4 bases between. The CDR3 nucleotides are TGTGCCAGCAGCTTAGACGGCACTGAAGCTTTCTTT. Residues: CASSLDGTEAFF.

The chain links TRBV7-6 to TRBJ2-6, with D possibly TRBD1 on 5 matching bases. Germline V CDR1 and CDR2: SGHVS, FNYEAQ. V was pared by 2 bases and J by 2 bases, with 16 bases between. CDR3 length equals 18 residues. The CDR3 DNA is TGTGCCAGCAGCTTACTATTTAGGACAAAGGCTGGGGCCAACGTCCTGACTTTC. Its translation: CASSLLFRTKAGANVLTF.

The chain has TRBV7-9 and TRBJ1-1; D is perhaps TRBD1 (5 bases). This CDR3 is built from 15 residues. The V end was cut by 2 bases, the J end by 1 base, with 11 bases between. From germline, CDR1 is SEHNR and CDR2 FQNEAQ (reference sequence). The CDR3 protein is CASSLSIGGNTEAFF. The CDR3 DNA sequence: TGTGCCAGCAGCTTATCGATCGGGGGGAACACTGAAGCTTTCTTT.

This clonotype showed up just a few times. This sequence joins TRBV7-9 and TRBJ1-4, with D possibly TRBD1 on 6 matching bases. Germline V gene lookup returns CDR1 SEHNR and CDR2 FQNEAQ (reference sequence). V dropped 5 bases and J dropped 8 bases, with 15 bases sitting between them. The CDR3 consists of 14 residues. CDR3 DNA: TGTGCCAGCAGCGAGCGGGACACACAGGAAAAACTGTTTTTT. Residues: CASSERDTQEKLFF.

This clonotype has more than one count but fewer than ten. The chain carries TRBV6-2 or TRBV6-3 and TRBJ1-2; D gene unclear. The V end was cut by 8 bases, the J end by 0 bases, with 19 bases between. Germline V CDR1 and CDR2: MNHEY, SVGEGT. The CDR3 contains 16 residues. The CDR3 spells CASSPRLTTPNYGYTF. CDR3 coding DNA: TGTGCCAGCTCTCCCCGACTGACTACCCCTAACTATGGCTACACCTTC.

The genes are TRBV12-3 or TRBV12-4 and TRBJ1-6; 8 positions match TRBD1. This CDR3 is 17 amino acids long. V trimming: 1 base; J trimming: 4 bases; junction bases outside the gene matches: 6. DNA for the CDR3: TGTGCCAGCAGTTTAGGCACAGGGGGTTCGTATAATTCACCCCTCCACTTT. This gives the protein CASSLGTGGSYNSPLHF.